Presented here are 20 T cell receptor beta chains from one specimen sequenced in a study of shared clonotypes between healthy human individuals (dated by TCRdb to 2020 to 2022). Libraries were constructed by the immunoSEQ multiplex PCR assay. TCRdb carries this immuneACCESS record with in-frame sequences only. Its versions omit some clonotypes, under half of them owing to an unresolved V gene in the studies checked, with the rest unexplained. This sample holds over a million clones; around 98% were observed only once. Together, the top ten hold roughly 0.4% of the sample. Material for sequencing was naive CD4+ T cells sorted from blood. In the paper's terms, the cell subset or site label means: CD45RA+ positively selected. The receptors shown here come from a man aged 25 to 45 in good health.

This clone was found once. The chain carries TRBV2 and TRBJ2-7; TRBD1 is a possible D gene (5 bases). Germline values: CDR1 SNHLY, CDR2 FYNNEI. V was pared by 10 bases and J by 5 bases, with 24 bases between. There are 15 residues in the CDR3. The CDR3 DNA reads TGTGCCACCCAGCCTCCTGGACAAATTGGGAACGAGCAGTACTTC. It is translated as CATQPPGQIGNEQYF.

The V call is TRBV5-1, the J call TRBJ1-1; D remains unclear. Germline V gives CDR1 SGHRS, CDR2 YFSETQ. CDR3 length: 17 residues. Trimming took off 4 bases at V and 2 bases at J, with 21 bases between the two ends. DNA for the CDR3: TGCGCCAGCAGCATAGGTTTGCTCGATGGTACAAACACTGAAGCTTTCTTT. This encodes CASSIGLLDGTNTEAFF. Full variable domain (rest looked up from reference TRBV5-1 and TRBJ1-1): KAGVTQTPRYLIKTRGQQVTLSCSPISGHRSVSWYQQTPGQGLQFLFEYFSETQRNKGNFPGRFSGRQFSNSRSEMNVSTLELGDSALYLCASSIGLLDGTNTEAFFGQGTRLTVV.

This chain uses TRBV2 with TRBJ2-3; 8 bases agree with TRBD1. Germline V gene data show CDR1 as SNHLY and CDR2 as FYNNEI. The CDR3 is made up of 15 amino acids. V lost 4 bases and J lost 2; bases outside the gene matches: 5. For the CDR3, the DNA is TGTGCCAGCAGTGGACAGGGGCTCCCCACAGATACGCAGTATTTT. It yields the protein CASSGQGLPTDTQYF.

CDR3 in DNA: TGTGCCAGCAGCCCTTCCTCTGCCTACAATGAGCAGTTCTTC. It translates to CASSPSSAYNEQFF. The rearrangement links TRBV5-4 to TRBJ2-1; D not resolved. The germline V gene encodes CDR1 SGHNT and CDR2 YYREEE (reference sequence). The CDR3 runs 14 residues. The V end lost 4 bases, the J end lost 2 bases, and 10 bases lay between the germline ends.

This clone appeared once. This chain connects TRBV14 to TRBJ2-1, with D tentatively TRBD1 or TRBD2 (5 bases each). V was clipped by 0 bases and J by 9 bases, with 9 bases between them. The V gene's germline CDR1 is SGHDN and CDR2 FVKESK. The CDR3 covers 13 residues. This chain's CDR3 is CASSQERGTEQFF. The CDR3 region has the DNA TGTGCCAGCAGCCAAGAGAGGGGCACTGAGCAGTTCTTC.

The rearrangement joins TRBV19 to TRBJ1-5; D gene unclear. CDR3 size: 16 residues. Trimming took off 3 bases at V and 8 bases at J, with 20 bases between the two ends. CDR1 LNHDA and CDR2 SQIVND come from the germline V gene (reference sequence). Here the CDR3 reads CASSMGPNDGGKPQHF. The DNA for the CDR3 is TGTGCCAGTAGTATGGGCCCCAACGACGGAGGGAAGCCCCAGCATTTT.

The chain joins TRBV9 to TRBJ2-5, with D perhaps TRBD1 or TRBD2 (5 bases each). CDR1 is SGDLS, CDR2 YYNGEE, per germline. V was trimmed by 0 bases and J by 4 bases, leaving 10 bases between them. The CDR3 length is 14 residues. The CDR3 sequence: CASSVGGFPETQYF. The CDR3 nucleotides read TGTGCCAGCAGCGTAGGGGGGTTCCCAGAGACCCAGTACTTC.

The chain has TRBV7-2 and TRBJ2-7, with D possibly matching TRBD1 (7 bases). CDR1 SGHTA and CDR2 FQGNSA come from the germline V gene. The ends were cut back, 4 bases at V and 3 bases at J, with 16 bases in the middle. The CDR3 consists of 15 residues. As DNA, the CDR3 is TGTGCCAGCAGCTCGACGGCAGGGGGACTCTACGAGCAGTACTTC. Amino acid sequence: CASSSTAGGLYEQYF. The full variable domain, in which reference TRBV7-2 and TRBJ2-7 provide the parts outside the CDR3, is GAGVSQSPSNKVTEKGKDVELRCDPISGHTALYWYRQSLGQGLEFLIYFQGNSAPDKSGLPSDRFSAERTGGSVSTLTIQRTQQEDSAVYLCASSSTAGGLYEQYFGPGTRLTVT.

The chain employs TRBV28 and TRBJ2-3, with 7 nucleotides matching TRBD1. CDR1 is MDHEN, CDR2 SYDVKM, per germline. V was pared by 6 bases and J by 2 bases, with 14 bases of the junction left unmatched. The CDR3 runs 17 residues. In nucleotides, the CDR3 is TGTGCCAGCAGCCCCTGGGTCCGGGACAGAAACACAGATACGCAGTATTTT. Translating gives CASSPWVRDRNTDTQYF.

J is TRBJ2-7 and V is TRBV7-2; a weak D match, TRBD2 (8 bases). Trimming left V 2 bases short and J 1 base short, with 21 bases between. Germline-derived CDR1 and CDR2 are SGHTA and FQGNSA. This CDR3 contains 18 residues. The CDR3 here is CASSLRGRTSPSSYEQYF. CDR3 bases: TGTGCCAGCAGCTTAAGGGGGCGGACTAGCCCCTCTTCCTACGAGCAGTACTTC.

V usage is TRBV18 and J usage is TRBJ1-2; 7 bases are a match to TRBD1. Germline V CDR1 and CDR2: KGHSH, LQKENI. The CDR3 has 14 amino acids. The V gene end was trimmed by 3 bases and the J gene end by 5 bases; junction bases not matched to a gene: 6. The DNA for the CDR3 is TGTGCCAGCTCACCGGACAGGCTTATTTATGGCTACACCTTC. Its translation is CASSPDRLIYGYTF.

CDR3 sequence (DNA): TGTGCCAGCAGCAAAACAGGGGGCTCCTACAATGAGCAGTTCTTC. As protein: CASSKTGGSYNEQFF. The chain is built from TRBV7-7 and TRBJ2-1, with 8 positions matching TRBD1. J lost 0 bases, V lost 5 bases, and 3 bases had no gene match. CDR1 is SSHAT, CDR2 FNYEAQ, per germline (reference sequence). The CDR3 is made up of 15 amino acids.

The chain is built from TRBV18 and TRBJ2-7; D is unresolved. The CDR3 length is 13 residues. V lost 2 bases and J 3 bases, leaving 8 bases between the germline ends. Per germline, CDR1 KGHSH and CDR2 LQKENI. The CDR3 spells CASSPESNYEQYF. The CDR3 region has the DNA TGTGCCAGCTCACCAGAGTCAAACTACGAGCAGTACTTC. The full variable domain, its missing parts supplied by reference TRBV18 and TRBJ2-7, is NAGVMQNPRHLVRRRGQEARLRCSPMKGHSHVYWYRQLPEEGLKFMVYLQKENIIDESGMPKERFSAEFPKEGPSILRIQQVVRGDSAAYFCASSPESNYEQYFGPGTRLTVT.

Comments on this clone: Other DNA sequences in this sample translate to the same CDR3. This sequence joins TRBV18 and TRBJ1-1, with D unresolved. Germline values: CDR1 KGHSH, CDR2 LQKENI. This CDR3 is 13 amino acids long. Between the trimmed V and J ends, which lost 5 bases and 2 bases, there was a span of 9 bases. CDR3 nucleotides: TGTGCCAGCTCATCCAAGGGTAACACTGAAGCTTTCTTT. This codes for CASSSKGNTEAFF.

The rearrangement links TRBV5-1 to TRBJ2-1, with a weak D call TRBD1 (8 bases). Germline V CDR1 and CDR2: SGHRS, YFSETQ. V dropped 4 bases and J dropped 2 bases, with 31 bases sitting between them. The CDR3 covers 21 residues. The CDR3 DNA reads TGCGCCAGCAGCGCAAAACTACCGGGACAGGTTGGGACTACCCCCTACAATGAGCAGTTCTTC. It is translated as CASSAKLPGQVGTTPYNEQFF.

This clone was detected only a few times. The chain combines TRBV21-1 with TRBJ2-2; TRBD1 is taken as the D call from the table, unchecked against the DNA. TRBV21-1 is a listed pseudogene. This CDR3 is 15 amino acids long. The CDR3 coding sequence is TGTGCCAGCAGCACCCCACAGGGGGCCACCGGGGAGCTGTTTTTT. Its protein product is CASSTPQGATGELFF.

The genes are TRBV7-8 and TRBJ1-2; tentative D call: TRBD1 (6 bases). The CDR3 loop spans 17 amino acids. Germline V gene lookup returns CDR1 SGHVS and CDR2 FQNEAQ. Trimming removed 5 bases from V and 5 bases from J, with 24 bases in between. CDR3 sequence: CASSPLAATGQGYGYTF. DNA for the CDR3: TGTGCCAGCAGCCCGCTCGCTGCGACAGGCCAAGGGTATGGCTACACCTTC.

The CDR3 DNA reads as TGTGCCAGCAGTGCTCTGATGGGGGGAAGCACAGATACGCAGTATTTT. Translated: CASSALMGGSTDTQYF. V and J are TRBV9 and TRBJ2-3, with a tentative D call TRBD2 (6 bases). The CDR3 is 16 amino acids. Germline V lookup: CDR1 SGDLS, CDR2 YYNGEE. Trimming took off 5 bases at V and 0 bases at J, with 16 bases between the two ends.

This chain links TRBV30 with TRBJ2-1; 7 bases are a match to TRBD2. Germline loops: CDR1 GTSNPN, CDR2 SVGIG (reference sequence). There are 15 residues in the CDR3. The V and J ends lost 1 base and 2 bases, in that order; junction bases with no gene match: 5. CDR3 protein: CAWSAGLGPYNEQFF. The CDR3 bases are TGTGCCTGGAGTGCTGGACTAGGGCCCTACAATGAGCAGTTCTTC.

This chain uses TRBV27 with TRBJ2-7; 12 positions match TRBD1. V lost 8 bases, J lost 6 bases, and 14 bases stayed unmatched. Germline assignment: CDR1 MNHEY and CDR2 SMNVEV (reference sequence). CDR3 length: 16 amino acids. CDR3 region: CASARRAGTGGFEQYF. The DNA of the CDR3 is TGTGCCAGCGCCAGGCGGGCCGGGACAGGGGGCTTCGAGCAGTACTTC.